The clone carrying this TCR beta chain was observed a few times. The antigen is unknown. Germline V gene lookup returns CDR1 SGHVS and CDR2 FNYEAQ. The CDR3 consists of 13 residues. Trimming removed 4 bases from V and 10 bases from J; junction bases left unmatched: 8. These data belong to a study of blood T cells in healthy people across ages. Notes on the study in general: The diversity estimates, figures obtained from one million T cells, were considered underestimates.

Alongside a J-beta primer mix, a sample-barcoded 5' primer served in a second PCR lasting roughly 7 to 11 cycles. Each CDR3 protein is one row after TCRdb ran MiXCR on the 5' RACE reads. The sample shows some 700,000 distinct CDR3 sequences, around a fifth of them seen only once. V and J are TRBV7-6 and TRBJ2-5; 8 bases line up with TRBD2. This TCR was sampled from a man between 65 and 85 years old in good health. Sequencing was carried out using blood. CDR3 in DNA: TGTGCCAGCAGCTCGACTAGCGTGGGTGACCAGTACTTC. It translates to CASSSTSVGDQYF.